The entry below gives a single T cell receptor beta chain sequence along with its context. Its target is unknown. This sample is part of a study of post-analysis software for immune sequencing data. Libraries were made from TCR beta cDNA, and they carried unique molecular identifiers. Via MiXCR, TCRdb re-called the PCR reads, giving one row per CDR3 protein. The data show fewer than 550,000 distinct CDR3 sequences, less than 40% seen once. The V gene end was trimmed by 5 bases and the J gene end by 1 base; junction bases not matched to a gene: 9. The germline V gene encodes CDR1 DFQATT and CDR2 SNEGSKA (reference sequence). The CDR3 extends over 15 amino acids. Study-level findings and limits: Those samples that were prepared in the same batch co-clustered strongly by F measure. About five TRBV segments appeared more often in patients than in controls, and TRBV5-6, TRBV5-1 and TRBV20-1 were among these. Controls showed significantly higher normalized Chao1 diversity than did multiple sclerosis patients.

The receptor was derived from a girl aged 2 to 17 with multiple sclerosis. The sequenced sample was blood. The rearrangement links TRBV20-1 to TRBJ1-2; TRBD1 matches 8 bases. The CDR3 DNA follows: TGCAGTGCTTATGTTACAGGGGGAGGTAACTATGGCTACACCTTC. Its translation is CSAYVTGGGNYGYTF.